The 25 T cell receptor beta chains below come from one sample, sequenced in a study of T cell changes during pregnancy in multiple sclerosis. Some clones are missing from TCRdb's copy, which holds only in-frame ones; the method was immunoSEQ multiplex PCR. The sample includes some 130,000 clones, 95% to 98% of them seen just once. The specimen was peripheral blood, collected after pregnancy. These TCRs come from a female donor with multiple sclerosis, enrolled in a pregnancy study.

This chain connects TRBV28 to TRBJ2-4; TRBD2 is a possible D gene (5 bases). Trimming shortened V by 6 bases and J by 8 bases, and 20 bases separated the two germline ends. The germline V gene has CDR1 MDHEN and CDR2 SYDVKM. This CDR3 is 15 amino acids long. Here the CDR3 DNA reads TGTGCCAGCAGCCCCCAGCCCCCTCGGGATGACATTCAGTACTTC. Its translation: CASSPQPPRDDIQYF.

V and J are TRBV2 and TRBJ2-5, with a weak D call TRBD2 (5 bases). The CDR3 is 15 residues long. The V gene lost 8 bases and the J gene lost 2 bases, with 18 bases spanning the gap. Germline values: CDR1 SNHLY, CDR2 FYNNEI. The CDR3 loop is CASPRGSGGQETQYF. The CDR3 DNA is TGTGCCAGCCCCCGCGGAAGCGGCGGACAAGAGACCCAGTACTTC. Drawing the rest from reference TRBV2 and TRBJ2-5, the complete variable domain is EPEVTQTPSHQVTQMGQEVILRCVPISNHLYFYWYRQILGQKVEFLVSFYNNEISEKSEIFDDQFSVERPDGSNFTLKIRSTKLEDSAMYFCASPRGSGGQETQYFGPGTRLLVL.

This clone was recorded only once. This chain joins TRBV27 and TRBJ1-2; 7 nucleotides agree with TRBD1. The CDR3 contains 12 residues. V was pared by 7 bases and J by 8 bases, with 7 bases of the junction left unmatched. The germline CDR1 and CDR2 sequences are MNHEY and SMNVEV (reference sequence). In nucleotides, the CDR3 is TGTGCCAGCACCACCGGGACAGAGGGCTACACCTTC. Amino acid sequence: CASTTGTEGYTF.

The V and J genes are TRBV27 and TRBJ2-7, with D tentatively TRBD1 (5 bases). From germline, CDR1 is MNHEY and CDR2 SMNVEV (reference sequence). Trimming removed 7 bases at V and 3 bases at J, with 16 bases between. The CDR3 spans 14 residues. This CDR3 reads CASTHSTGNYEQYF. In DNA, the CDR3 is TGTGCCAGCACTCACTCCACAGGAAACTACGAGCAGTACTTC.

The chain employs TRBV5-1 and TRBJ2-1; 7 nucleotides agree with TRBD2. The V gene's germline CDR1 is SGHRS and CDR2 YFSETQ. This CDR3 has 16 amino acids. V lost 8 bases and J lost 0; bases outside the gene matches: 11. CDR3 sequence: CASYGSGGSSYNEQFF. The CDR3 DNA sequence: TGCGCCAGTTACGGCTCGGGAGGAAGCTCCTACAATGAGCAGTTCTTC.

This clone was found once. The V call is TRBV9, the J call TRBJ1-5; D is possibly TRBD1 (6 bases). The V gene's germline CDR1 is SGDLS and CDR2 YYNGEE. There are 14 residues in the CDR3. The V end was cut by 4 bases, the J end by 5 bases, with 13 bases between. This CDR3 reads CASSTADSYQPQHF. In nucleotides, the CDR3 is TGTGCCAGCAGCACCGCGGACAGTTATCAGCCCCAGCATTTT.

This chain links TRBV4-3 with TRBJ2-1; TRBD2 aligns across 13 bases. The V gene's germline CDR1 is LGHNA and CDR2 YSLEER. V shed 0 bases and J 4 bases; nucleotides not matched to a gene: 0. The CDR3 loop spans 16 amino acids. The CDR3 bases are TGCGCCAGCAGCCAAGAGACTAGCGGGGGGTACAATGAGCAGTTCTTC. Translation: CASSQETSGGYNEQFF.

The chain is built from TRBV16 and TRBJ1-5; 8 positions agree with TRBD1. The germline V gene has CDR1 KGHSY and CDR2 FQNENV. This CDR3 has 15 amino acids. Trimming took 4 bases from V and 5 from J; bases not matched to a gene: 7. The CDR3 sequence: CASSRSGTGYQPQHF. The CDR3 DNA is TGTGCCAGCAGCCGATCCGGGACAGGCTATCAGCCCCAGCATTTT.

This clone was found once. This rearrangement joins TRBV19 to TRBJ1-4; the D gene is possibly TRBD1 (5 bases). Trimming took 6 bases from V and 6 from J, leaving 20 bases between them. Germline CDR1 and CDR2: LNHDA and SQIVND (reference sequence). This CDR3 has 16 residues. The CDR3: CASRAGRRRVYEKLFF. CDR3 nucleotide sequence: TGTGCCAGTAGGGCGGGGCGCCGACGGGTGTATGAAAAACTGTTTTTT.

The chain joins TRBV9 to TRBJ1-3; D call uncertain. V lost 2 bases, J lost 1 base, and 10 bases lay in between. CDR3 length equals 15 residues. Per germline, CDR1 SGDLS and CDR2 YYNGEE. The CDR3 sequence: CASSVRGLSGNTIYF. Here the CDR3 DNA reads TGTGCCAGCAGCGTCCGAGGATTGTCTGGAAACACCATATATTTT.

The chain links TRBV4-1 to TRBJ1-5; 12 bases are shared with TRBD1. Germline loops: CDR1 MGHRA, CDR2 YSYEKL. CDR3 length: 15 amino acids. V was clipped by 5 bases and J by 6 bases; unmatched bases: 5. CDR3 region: CASSLGQGAIQPQHF. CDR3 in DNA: TGCGCCAGCAGCTTGGGACAGGGGGCGATTCAGCCCCAGCATTTT.

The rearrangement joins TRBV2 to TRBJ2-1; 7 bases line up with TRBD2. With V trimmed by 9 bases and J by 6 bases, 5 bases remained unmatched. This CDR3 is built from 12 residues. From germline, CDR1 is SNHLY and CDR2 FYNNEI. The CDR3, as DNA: TGTGCCAGTGGACTAGTCAGCAATGAGCAGTTCTTC. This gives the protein CASGLVSNEQFF.

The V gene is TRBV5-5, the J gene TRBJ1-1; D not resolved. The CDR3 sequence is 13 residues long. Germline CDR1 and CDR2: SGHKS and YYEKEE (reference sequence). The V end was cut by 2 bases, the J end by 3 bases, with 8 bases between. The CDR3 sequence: CASSFGVHTEAFF. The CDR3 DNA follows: TGTGCCAGCAGCTTCGGGGTGCACACTGAAGCTTTCTTT.

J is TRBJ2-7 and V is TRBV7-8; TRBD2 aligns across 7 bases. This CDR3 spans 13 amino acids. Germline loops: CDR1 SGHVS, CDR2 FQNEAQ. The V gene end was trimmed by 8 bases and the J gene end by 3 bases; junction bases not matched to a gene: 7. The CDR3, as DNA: TGTGCCAGCGGGGGGGGAGTCCTCTACGAGCAGTACTTC. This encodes CASGGGVLYEQYF.

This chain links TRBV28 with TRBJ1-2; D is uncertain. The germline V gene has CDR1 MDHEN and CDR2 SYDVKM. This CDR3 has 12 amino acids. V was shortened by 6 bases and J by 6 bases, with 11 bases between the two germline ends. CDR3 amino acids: CASSSPPHGYTF. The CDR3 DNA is TGTGCCAGCAGCTCTCCCCCCCATGGCTACACCTTC.

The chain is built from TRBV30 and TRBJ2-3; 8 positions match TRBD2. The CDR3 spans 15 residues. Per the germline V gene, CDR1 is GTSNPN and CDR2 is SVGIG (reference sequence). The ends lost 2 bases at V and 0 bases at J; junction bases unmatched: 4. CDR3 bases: TGTGCCTGGAGTACTAGCGGAATTAGCACAGATACGCAGTATTTT. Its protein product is CAWSTSGISTDTQYF.

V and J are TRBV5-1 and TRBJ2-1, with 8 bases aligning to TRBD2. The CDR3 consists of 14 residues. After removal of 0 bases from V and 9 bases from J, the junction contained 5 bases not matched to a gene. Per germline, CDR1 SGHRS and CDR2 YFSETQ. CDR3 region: CASSLAGAGVEQFF. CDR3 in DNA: TGCGCCAGCAGCTTGGCCGGAGCGGGGGTTGAGCAGTTCTTC.

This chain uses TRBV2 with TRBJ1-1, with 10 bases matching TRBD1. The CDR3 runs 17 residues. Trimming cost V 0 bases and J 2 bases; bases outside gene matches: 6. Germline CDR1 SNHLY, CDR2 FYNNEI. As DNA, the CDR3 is TGTGCCAGCAGTGAAGCGCGGGGACAGGGGCTTAACACTGAAGCTTTCTTT. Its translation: CASSEARGQGLNTEAFF.

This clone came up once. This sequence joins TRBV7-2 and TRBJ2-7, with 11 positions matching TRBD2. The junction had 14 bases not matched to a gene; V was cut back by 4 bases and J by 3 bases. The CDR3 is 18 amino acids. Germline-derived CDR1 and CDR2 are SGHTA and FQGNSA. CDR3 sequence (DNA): TGTGCCAGCAGCTCCCAATATAGCGGGAGGGCCCAAGTCTACGAGCAGTACTTC. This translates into CASSSQYSGRAQVYEQYF. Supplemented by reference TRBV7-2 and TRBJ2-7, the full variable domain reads GAGVSQSPSNKVTEKGKDVELRCDPISGHTALYWYRQSLGQGLEFLIYFQGNSAPDKSGLPSDRFSAERTGGSVSTLTIQRTQQEDSAVYLCASSSQYSGRAQVYEQYFGPGTRLTVT.

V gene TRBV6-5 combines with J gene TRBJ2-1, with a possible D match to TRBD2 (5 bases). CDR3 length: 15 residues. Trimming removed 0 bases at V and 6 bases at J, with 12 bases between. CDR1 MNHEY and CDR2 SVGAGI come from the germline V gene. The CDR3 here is CASSYSIGVVNEQFF. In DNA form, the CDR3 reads TGTGCCAGCAGTTACTCGATCGGGGTCGTCAATGAGCAGTTCTTC.

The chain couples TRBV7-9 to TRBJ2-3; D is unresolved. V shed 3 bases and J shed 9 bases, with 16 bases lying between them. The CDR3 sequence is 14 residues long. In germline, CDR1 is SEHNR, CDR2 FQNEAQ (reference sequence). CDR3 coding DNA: TGTGCCAGCAGCTTCCCCTCTAGGCAGACCACGCAGTATTTT. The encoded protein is CASSFPSRQTTQYF.

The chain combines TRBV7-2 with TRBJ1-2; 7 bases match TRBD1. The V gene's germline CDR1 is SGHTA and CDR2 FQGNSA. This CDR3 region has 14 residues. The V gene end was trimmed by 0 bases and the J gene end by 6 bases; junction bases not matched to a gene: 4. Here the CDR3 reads CASSLAPRGNGYTF. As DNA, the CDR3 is TGTGCCAGCAGCTTAGCACCCAGGGGGAATGGCTACACCTTC. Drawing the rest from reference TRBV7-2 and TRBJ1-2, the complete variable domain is GAGVSQSPSNKVTEKGKDVELRCDPISGHTALYWYRQSLGQGLEFLIYFQGNSAPDKSGLPSDRFSAERTGGSVSTLTIQRTQQEDSAVYLCASSLAPRGNGYTFGSGTRLTVV.

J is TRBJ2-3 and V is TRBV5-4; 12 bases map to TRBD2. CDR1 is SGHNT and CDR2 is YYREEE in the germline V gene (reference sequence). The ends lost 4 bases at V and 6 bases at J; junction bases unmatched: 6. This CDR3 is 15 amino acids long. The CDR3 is CASSPGLAGGDTQYF. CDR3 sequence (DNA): TGTGCCAGCAGCCCGGGACTAGCGGGCGGGGATACGCAGTATTTT.

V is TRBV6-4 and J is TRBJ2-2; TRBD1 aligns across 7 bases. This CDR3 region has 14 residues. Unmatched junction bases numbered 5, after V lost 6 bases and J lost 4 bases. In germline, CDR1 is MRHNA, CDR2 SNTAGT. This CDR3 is CASSRGSGTGELFF. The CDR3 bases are TGTGCCAGCAGCAGGGGGTCCGGCACCGGGGAGCTGTTTTTT.

CDR3 coding DNA: TGTGCCAGCAACCTGGGACAGAACACTGAAGCTTTCTTT. This gives the protein CASNLGQNTEAFF. The rearrangement joins TRBV7-9 to TRBJ1-1; D may be TRBD1 (6 bases). V was cut by 7 bases and J by 1 base, with 10 bases left in between. Germline V gene data show CDR1 as SEHNR and CDR2 as FQNEAQ (reference sequence). The CDR3 spans 13 residues.